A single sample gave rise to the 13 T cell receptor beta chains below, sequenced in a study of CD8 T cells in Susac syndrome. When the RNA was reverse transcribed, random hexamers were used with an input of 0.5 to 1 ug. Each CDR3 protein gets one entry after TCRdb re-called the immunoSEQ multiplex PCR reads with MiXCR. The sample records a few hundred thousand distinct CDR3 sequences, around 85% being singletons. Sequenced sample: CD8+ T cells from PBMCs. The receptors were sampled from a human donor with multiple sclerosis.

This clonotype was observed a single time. The CDR3 here is CATSRETGGPYFWQYF. CDR3 in DNA: TGTGCCACCAGCAGAGAGACGGGAGGTCCCTACTTTTGGCAGTACTTC. This rearrangement joins TRBV15 to TRBJ2-7; 7 bases line up with TRBD2. The CDR3 runs 16 residues. CDR1 and CDR2 (germline): LNHNV, YYDKDF (reference sequence). The V gene end was trimmed by 0 bases and the J gene end by 9 bases; junction bases not matched to a gene: 14.

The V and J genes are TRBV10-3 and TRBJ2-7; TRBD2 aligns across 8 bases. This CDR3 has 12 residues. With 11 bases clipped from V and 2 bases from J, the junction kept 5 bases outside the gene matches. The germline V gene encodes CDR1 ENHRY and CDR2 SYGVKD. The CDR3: CAAGLAPYEQYF. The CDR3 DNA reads TGTGCCGCCGGACTAGCCCCCTACGAGCAGTACTTC.

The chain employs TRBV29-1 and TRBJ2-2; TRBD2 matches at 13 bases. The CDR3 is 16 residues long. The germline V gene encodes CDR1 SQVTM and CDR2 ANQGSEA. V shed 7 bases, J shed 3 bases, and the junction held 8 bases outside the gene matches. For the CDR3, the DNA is TGCAGCGCCGAAGGACTAGCGGGAGTGTACACCGGGGAGCTGTTTTTT. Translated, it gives CSAEGLAGVYTGELFF.

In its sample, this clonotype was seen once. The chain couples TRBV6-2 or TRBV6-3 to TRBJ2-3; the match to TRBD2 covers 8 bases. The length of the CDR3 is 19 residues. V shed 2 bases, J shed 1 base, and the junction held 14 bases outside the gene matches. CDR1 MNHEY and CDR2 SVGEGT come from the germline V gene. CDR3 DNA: TGTGCCAGCAGTTACGCCTCAGCGGGGGTCTGGGGACGCACAGATACGCAGTATTTT. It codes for CASSYASAGVWGRTDTQYF.

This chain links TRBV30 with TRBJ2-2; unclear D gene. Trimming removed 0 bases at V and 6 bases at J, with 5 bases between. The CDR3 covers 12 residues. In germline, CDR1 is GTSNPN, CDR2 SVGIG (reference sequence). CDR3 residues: CAWSVGSGELFF. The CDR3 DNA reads TGTGCCTGGAGTGTAGGCTCCGGGGAGCTGTTTTTT.

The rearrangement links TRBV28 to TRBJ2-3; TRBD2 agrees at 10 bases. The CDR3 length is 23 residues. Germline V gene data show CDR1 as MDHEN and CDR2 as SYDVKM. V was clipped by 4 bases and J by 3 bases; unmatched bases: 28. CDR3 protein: CASSSTKGGLAVTNPLGTDTQYF. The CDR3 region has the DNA TGTGCCAGCAGTTCAACCAAAGGTGGACTAGCGGTGACCAACCCCCTAGGTACAGATACGCAGTATTTT.

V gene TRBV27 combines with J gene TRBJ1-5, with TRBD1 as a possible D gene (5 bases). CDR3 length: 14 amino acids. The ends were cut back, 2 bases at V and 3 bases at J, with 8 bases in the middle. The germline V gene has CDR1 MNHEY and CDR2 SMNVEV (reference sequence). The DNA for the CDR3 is TGTGCCAGCAGTTTAGCAGGGCACAATCAGCCCCAGCATTTT. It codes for CASSLAGHNQPQHF.

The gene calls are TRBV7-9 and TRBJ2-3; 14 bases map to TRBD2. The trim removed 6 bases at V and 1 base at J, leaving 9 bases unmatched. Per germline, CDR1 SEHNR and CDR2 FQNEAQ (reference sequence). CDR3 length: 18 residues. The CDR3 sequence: CASRPRTSGRPRTDTQYF. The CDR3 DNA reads TGTGCCAGCAGACCCCGGACTAGCGGGAGGCCGCGCACAGATACGCAGTATTTT.

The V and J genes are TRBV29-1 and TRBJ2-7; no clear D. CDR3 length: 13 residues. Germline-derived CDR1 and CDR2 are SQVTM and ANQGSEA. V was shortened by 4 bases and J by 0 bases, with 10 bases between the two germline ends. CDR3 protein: CSVVATSSYEQYF. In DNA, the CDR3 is TGCAGCGTTGTGGCGACGAGCTCCTACGAGCAGTACTTC.

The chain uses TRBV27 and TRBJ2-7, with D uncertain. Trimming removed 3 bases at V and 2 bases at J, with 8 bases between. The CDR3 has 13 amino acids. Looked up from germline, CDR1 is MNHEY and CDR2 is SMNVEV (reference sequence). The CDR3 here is CASSFGLPYEQYF. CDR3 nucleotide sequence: TGTGCCAGCAGTTTTGGGCTGCCCTACGAGCAGTACTTC.

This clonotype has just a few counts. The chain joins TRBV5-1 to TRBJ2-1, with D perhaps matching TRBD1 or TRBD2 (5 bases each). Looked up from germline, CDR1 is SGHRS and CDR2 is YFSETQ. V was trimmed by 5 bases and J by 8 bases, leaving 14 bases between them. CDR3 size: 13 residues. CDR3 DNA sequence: TGCGCCAGCAGGCGAGAGGGGTCCGATGAGCAGTTCTTC. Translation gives CASRREGSDEQFF.

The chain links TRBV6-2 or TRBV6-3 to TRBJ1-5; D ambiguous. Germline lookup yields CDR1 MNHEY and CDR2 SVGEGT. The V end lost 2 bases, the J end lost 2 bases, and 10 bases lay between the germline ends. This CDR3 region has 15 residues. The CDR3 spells CASSYVGKGNQPQHF. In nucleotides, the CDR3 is TGTGCCAGCAGTTACGTGGGGAAGGGCAATCAGCCCCAGCATTTT.

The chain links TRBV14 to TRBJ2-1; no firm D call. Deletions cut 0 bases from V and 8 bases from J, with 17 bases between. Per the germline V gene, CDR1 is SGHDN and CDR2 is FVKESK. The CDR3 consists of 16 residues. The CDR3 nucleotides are TGTGCCAGCAGCCAAGACCTAGATATCCCCCAGGATGAGCAGTTCTTC. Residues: CASSQDLDIPQDEQFF.